This T cell receptor beta chain appears in the sequencing data of a study of blood T cell repertoires in COVID-19. The protocol was immunoSEQ multiplex PCR, while the TCRdb copy is restricted to in-frame clones and leaves out a portion. The sample has some 250,000 clones, approximately 83% seen once. Germline V gene data show CDR1 as SGHRS and CDR2 as YFSETQ. CDR3 length equals 14 residues. V lost 0 bases to trimming and J lost 6 bases, with 9 bases between them. The TCR was taken from a man younger than 45 who had recovered from COVID-19. The chain carries TRBV5-1 and TRBJ2-2; D not resolved. The sample taken for sequencing was peripheral blood. The CDR3 reads CASSLELPAGELFF. The CDR3 coding sequence is TGCGCCAGCAGCTTGGAACTACCGGCCGGGGAGCTGTTTTTT.